A selection of T cell receptor beta chains follows, all from one sample in a study of blood T cell repertoires in COVID-19. The table came from immunoSEQ multiplex PCR; TCRdb's copy has only in-frame clones and leaves some out. This table has approximately 400,000 clones, approximately 89% appearing once. The sequencing sample was made of PBMCs or T cells enriched from blood (not recorded which). These receptors were collected from a middle-aged woman who had been exposed to COVID-19. CDR3s include the opening cysteine and the closing phenylalanine or tryptophan. A D gene is named only where the DNA matches it firmly. Where a row states a size, it is once, few, many or the class of an expanded clone; other rows omit it.

cdr3_aa	cdr3_nt	d_call	v_call	clone_size	j_call
CASRSAGGAVDYEQYF	TGTGCCAGCAGGTCCGCCGGGGGGGCGGTGGACTACGAGCAGTACTTC	TRBD2	TRBV2	NA	TRBJ2-7
CASSPTLAGGKDGYTF	TGTGCCAGCAGCCCCACGCTGGCAGGGGGAAAGGACGGCTACACCTTC	TRBD1	TRBV7-2	NA	TRBJ1-2
CASSSGQGISYNEQFF	TGTGCCAGCAGCTCAGGACAGGGGATCTCCTACAATGAGCAGTTCTTC	TRBD1	TRBV5-4	NA	TRBJ2-1
CATSDSQGFGNEKLFF	TGTGCCACCAGTGACTCACAGGGGTTTGGTAATGAAAAACTGTTTTTT	TRBD1	TRBV24-1	NA	TRBJ1-4
CASSQTVNTEAFF	TGTGCCAGCAGCCAGACAGTTAACACTGAAGCTTTCTTT	NA	TRBV14	NA	TRBJ1-1
CAISEGAYNSPLHF	TGTGCCATCAGTGAGGGGGCGTATAATTCACCCCTCCACTTT	NA	TRBV10-3	NA	TRBJ1-6
CASSSGTGRRDGYTF	TGTGCCAGTAGTTCGGGGACAGGGCGAAGAGATGGCTACACCTTC	TRBD1	TRBV19	NA	TRBJ1-2
CASSLGTSGETQYF	TGTGCCAGTAGCCTCGGGACTAGCGGAGAGACCCAGTACTTC	TRBD2	TRBV19	NA	TRBJ2-5
CASSTGTGFVNEQYF	TGTGCCAGCAGCACAGGGACAGGTTTTGTGAACGAGCAGTACTTC	TRBD1	TRBV9	NA	TRBJ2-7
CASRMDRGSIQYF	TGTGCCAGCAGGATGGACAGGGGGTCCATTCAGTACTTC	TRBD1	TRBV6-5	NA	TRBJ2-4
CASSPHNPGNYGYTF	TGTGCCAGCAGCCCCCATAACCCCGGGAACTATGGCTACACCTTC	NA	TRBV5-4	NA	TRBJ1-2
CASRPSSNYGYTF	TGTGCCAGCAGACCCAGTTCTAACTATGGCTACACCTTC	NA	TRBV12-3/TRBV12-4	NA	TRBJ1-2
CASSPSPYEQYF	TGTGCCAGCAGTCCCTCTCCCTACGAGCAGTACTTC	NA	TRBV7-9	NA	TRBJ2-7
CASSSRTAAMNTEAFF	TGTGCCAGCAGCTCGAGGACAGCGGCGATGAACACTGAAGCTTTCTTT	NA	TRBV7-9	once	TRBJ1-1
CASSQPSGVKDEQFF	TGTGCCAGCAGCCAACCTAGCGGGGTGAAGGATGAGCAGTTCTTC	TRBD2	TRBV3-1/TRBV3-2	NA	TRBJ2-1
CASSFAGGLNTEAFF	TGTGCCAGCAGCTTTGCTGGGGGCCTTAACACTGAAGCTTTCTTT	NA	TRBV7-3	NA	TRBJ1-1
CASSAGGEAFF	TGTGCCAGCAGTGCCGGCGGTGAAGCTTTCTTT	NA	TRBV27	NA	TRBJ1-1
CASSRGSGTGGYEQYF	TGCGCCAGCAGCCGAGGTTCCGGGACAGGGGGCTACGAGCAGTACTTC	TRBD1	TRBV5-1	few	TRBJ2-7
CASSPLSYGTRNGYTF	TGTGCCAGCAGCCCCCTAAGTTACGGGACACGAAACGGCTACACCTTC	NA	TRBV3-1/TRBV3-2	NA	TRBJ1-2
CASSMGRGASTGELFF	TGTGCCAGTAGTATGGGGAGGGGGGCCAGCACCGGGGAGCTGTTTTTT	NA	TRBV19	NA	TRBJ2-2
CASSLTGGLSTDTQYF	TGTGCCAGCAGCTTAACGGGAGGCCTTAGCACAGATACGCAGTATTTT	NA	TRBV7-3	NA	TRBJ2-3
CASRPGQGGGYTF	TGTGCCAGCAGACCGGGACAGGGTGGTGGCTACACCTTC	TRBD1	TRBV6-5	NA	TRBJ1-2
CASSFKGAETEAFF	TGTGCCAGCAGTTTTAAGGGGGCAGAGACTGAAGCTTTCTTT	TRBD1	TRBV2	NA	TRBJ1-1
CASSSSAWRETSGGYTF	TGTGCCAGCTCGTCCAGCGCCTGGAGGGAGACCTCGGGAGGCTACACCTTC	NA	TRBV18	NA	TRBJ1-2
CASSLERNNEQFF	TGTGCCAGCAGCTTAGAGAGAAACAATGAGCAGTTCTTC	NA	TRBV7-9	few	TRBJ2-1
CASSLLANTEAFF	TGTGCCAGCAGTTTATTGGCTAACACTGAAGCTTTCTTT	NA	TRBV12-3/TRBV12-4	NA	TRBJ1-1
CASSETGRSPLHF	TGTGCCAGCAGTGAAACAGGGCGGTCACCCCTCCACTTT	NA	TRBV6-1	NA	TRBJ1-6
CASSRTSARTDTQYF	TGTGCCAGCAGTCGGACTAGCGCCCGCACAGATACGCAGTATTTT	TRBD2	TRBV6-2/TRBV6-3	NA	TRBJ2-3
CSARRNEQFF	TGCAGCGCCCGTAGAAATGAGCAGTTCTTC	NA	TRBV29-1	NA	TRBJ2-1
CASPSVAGGTRELFF	TGTGCCAGCCCCTCTGTAGCGGGAGGAACGAGGGAGCTGTTTTTT	TRBD2	TRBV7-8	NA	TRBJ2-2
CAGRTGGTDTQYF	TGTGCCGGAAGGACAGGGGGCACAGATACGCAGTATTTT	TRBD1	TRBV6-5	NA	TRBJ2-3
CASNRDTRSGNTIYF	TGTGCCAGCAATCGGGACACCCGCTCTGGAAACACCATATATTTT	NA	TRBV2	once	TRBJ1-3
CASSQCETPGNTIYF	TGCGCCAGCAGCCAATGCGAGACTCCTGGAAACACCATATATTTT	NA	TRBV4-1	NA	TRBJ1-3
CASGSGVRLQGEKLFF	TGTGCTAGTGGTTCCGGGGTCCGGCTACAGGGGGAAAAACTGTTTTTT	TRBD1	TRBV12-5	NA	TRBJ1-4
CATSRRAPGISEAFF	TGTGCCACCAGTCGTCGGGCTCCGGGAATAAGCGAAGCTTTCTTT	NA	TRBV24-1	NA	TRBJ1-1
CASSGIGTGNTGELFF	TGTGCCAGCAGCGGTATAGGGACAGGGAACACCGGGGAGCTGTTTTTT	TRBD1	TRBV6-2/TRBV6-3	NA	TRBJ2-2
CASSRAGTDPEKLFF	TGTGCCAGCAGTCGGGCCGGGACAGACCCTGAAAAACTGTTTTTT	TRBD1	TRBV7-9	NA	TRBJ1-4
CASSQVGRTAQAFF	TGCGCCAGCAGCCAAGTTGGGAGGACGGCTCAAGCTTTCTTT	NA	TRBV4-1	NA	TRBJ1-1
CASRRQGTGNTIYF	TGTGCCAGCAGAAGACAGGGGACTGGAAACACCATATATTTT	TRBD1	TRBV2	NA	TRBJ1-3
CASSPPWGPSSYNEQFF	TGTGCCAGCTCACCACCGTGGGGGCCAAGCTCCTACAATGAGCAGTTCTTC	NA	TRBV18	NA	TRBJ2-1
CASAKTGNAYGYTF	TGTGCCAGCGCAAAGACAGGGAACGCCTATGGCTACACCTTC	TRBD1	TRBV6-5	NA	TRBJ1-2
CATSRGRGENNEQFF	TGTGCCACCAGCAGAGGCCGGGGAGAGAACAATGAGCAGTTCTTC	NA	TRBV15	NA	TRBJ2-1
CASSPRLAGGTQSNYEQYF	TGTGCCAGCAGCCCGCGACTAGCGGGGGGGACGCAGAGCAACTACGAGCAGTACTTC	TRBD2	TRBV4-2	NA	TRBJ2-7
CASSLVWRREGSYEQYF	TGTGCCAGCAGCTTAGTATGGCGGCGGGAGGGCTCCTACGAGCAGTACTTC	TRBD2	TRBV7-2	NA	TRBJ2-7